These 19 T cell receptor beta chains were all obtained from the same sample, sequenced in a study of cytomegalovirus exposure and HLA in healthy donors. 60 Vbeta and 13 Jbeta primers were used in PCR. The assay was immunoSEQ multiplex PCR, and TCRdb's table has in-frame clones only and misses some. The sample gives 90,000 to 110,000 clones, over 70% of which show up once; approximately 2% is in the top ten. The sequencing sample was made of PBMCs. These receptors came from a young man in good health and CMV-seronegative.

The chain couples TRBV6-5 to TRBJ1-2; D is possibly TRBD1 (6 bases). The CDR3 has 14 amino acids. The germline V and J ends were trimmed by 0 bases and 6 bases, with 11 bases remaining between them. The V gene's germline CDR1 is MNHEY and CDR2 SVGAGI. Here the CDR3 reads CASSYSTGSHGYTF. As DNA, the CDR3 is TGTGCCAGCAGTTACTCTACAGGGTCCCATGGCTACACCTTC.

The gene calls are TRBV18 and TRBJ2-3, with 8 nucleotides matching TRBD2. This CDR3 spans 17 amino acids. Germline CDR1 is KGHSH and CDR2 is LQKENI. The V gene end was trimmed by 2 bases and the J gene end by 6 bases; junction bases not matched to a gene: 13. The chain's CDR3 is CASSPLSSGGSLDTQYF. CDR3 DNA sequence: TGTGCCAGCTCACCATTATCAAGCGGGGGTAGCTTGGATACGCAGTATTTT.

The count of this clone is one. V and J are TRBV2 and TRBJ2-4, with a weak D call TRBD1 (5 bases). The CDR3 sequence is 14 residues long. Germline V CDR1 and CDR2: SNHLY, FYNNEI. Trimming stripped 2 bases from V and 4 bases from J, with 9 bases between. The CDR3, as DNA: TGTGCCAGCAGTGAACCCGACAGTAAAAACATTCAGTACTTC. As protein: CASSEPDSKNIQYF.

This clone turned up a few times. This sequence joins TRBV7-9 and TRBJ2-3, with TRBD2 matching 12 bases. Germline CDR1 is SEHNR and CDR2 is FQNEAQ (reference sequence). The CDR3 is 16 amino acids. The ends lost 5 bases at V and 1 base at J; junction bases unmatched: 4. The chain's CDR3 is CASSTRLAGGTDTQYF. CDR3 nucleotide sequence: TGTGCCAGCAGCACCAGACTAGCGGGGGGCACAGATACGCAGTATTTT.

The rearrangement uses TRBV28 and TRBJ1-2; 7 bases are shared with TRBD1. The CDR3 covers 11 residues. CDR1 is MDHEN and CDR2 is SYDVKM in the germline V gene. V shed 6 bases, J shed 8 bases, and the junction held 3 bases outside the gene matches. CDR3: CASRGGRGYTF. In nucleotides, the CDR3 is TGTGCCAGCAGAGGGGGCCGGGGCTACACCTTC.

The chain is built from TRBV6-6 and TRBJ2-3; TRBD2 might be the D (6 bases). The CDR3 sequence is 14 residues long. V gave up 6 bases and J gave up 0 bases, with 10 bases separating them. CDR1 MNHNY and CDR2 SVGAGI come from the germline V gene (reference sequence). The CDR3 DNA sequence: TGTGCCAGCAGCCCGGGGGTCAGCACAGATACGCAGTATTTT. It encodes CASSPGVSTDTQYF.

The chain links TRBV5-1 to TRBJ2-1, with 12 positions matching TRBD2. After removal of 3 bases from V and 2 bases from J, the junction contained 3 bases not matched to a gene. CDR1 is SGHRS and CDR2 is YFSETQ in the germline V gene. The CDR3 spans 16 residues. The CDR3 region has the DNA TGCGCCAGCAGCTCCCCTAGCGGGAGGGCCTACAATGAGCAGTTCTTC. Amino acid sequence: CASSSPSGRAYNEQFF.

The chain combines TRBV6-5 with TRBJ2-7; 10 positions match TRBD2. Trimming at V came to 5 bases and at J to 2 bases, leaving 6 bases not matched to a gene. The length of the CDR3 is 15 residues. Per the germline V gene, CDR1 is MNHEY and CDR2 is SVGAGI. CDR3 protein: CASSTRTSGTYEQYF. CDR3 sequence (DNA): TGTGCCAGCAGTACGAGGACTAGCGGTACCTACGAGCAGTACTTC.

The chain has TRBV29-1 and TRBJ2-1; weak D call: TRBD2 (6 bases). Germline CDR1 SQVTM, CDR2 ANQGSEA. This CDR3 contains 13 residues. V was clipped by 8 bases and J by 2 bases, with 13 bases between them. This CDR3 is CSLSGRTYNEQFF. The CDR3 region has the DNA TGCAGCCTAAGCGGGCGAACCTACAATGAGCAGTTCTTC.

The chain employs TRBV11-2 and TRBJ2-7; the match to TRBD2 covers 8 bases. CDR1 is SGHAT, CDR2 FQNNGV, per germline. V trimming: 0 bases; J trimming: 3 bases; junction bases outside the gene matches: 7. The CDR3 runs to 16 residues. In nucleotides, the CDR3 is TGTGCCAGCAGCTTAGAGCGGGGTCGGGGGGGCTACGAGCAGTACTTC. It translates to CASSLERGRGGYEQYF. Full variable domain (remainder filled in from reference TRBV11-2 and TRBJ2-7): EAGVAQSPRYKIIEKRQSVAFWCNPISGHATLYWYQQILGQGPKLLIQFQNNGVVDDSQLPKDRFSAERLKGVDSTLKIQPAKLEDSAVYLCASSLERGRGGYEQYFGPGTRLTVT.

The chain couples TRBV18 to TRBJ2-5; 10 bases are a match to TRBD2. The germline V gene has CDR1 KGHSH and CDR2 LQKENI. The CDR3 consists of 14 residues. V lost 6 bases and J lost 1; bases outside the gene matches: 2. CDR3 nucleotides: TGTGCCAGCTCCGGGACTAGCGCCCAAGAGACCCAGTACTTC. It codes for CASSGTSAQETQYF.

The V call is TRBV2, the J call TRBJ2-1; 11 nucleotides agree with TRBD2. Germline V lookup: CDR1 SNHLY, CDR2 FYNNEI. With V trimmed by 6 bases and J by 9 bases, 7 bases remained unmatched. CDR3 length: 14 residues. DNA for the CDR3: TGTGCCAGCAGCCGTACTAGCGGGAGTGTTGAGCAGTTCTTC. It codes for CASSRTSGSVEQFF.

This clone came up a few times. J is TRBJ2-4 and V is TRBV5-4; 7 nucleotides match TRBD1. This CDR3 has 16 amino acids. V lost 4 bases, J lost 9 bases, and 16 bases stayed unmatched. Germline CDR1 reads SGHNT; CDR2 reads YYREEE (reference sequence). The CDR3 sequence is CASSTPTGKRVGIQYF. The CDR3 DNA sequence: TGTGCCAGCAGCACCCCGACAGGGAAGAGAGTCGGCATTCAGTACTTC.

The rearrangement joins TRBV5-1 to TRBJ2-3, with D perhaps matching TRBD2 (6 bases). V was shortened by 2 bases and J by 3 bases, with 16 bases between the two germline ends. This CDR3 comprises 16 residues. Germline-derived CDR1 and CDR2 are SGHRS and YFSETQ. CDR3 loop: CASSFISGEGTDTQYF. The CDR3 nucleotides read TGCGCCAGCAGCTTTATTAGCGGAGAGGGGACAGATACGCAGTATTTT.

This clone has a handful of counts. V usage is TRBV12-5 and J usage is TRBJ1-4, with TRBD1 matching 8 bases. The germline V gene has CDR1 LGHNT and CDR2 FRNRAP. Trimming at V came to 5 bases and at J to 2 bases, leaving 7 bases not matched to a gene. This CDR3 is built from 16 residues. The CDR3 DNA sequence: TGTGCTAGTGGTACCAGGACAGGGTGGACTAATGAAAAACTGTTTTTT. It codes for CASGTRTGWTNEKLFF.

Only a few counts were recorded for this clone. In nucleotides, the CDR3 is TGTGCCCGGGGAGGTAGGACTGAAGCTTTCTTT. As protein: CARGGRTEAFF. This chain uses TRBV30 with TRBJ1-1; D is unresolved. From germline, CDR1 is GTSNPN and CDR2 SVGIG (reference sequence). V lost 8 bases and J lost 5, with 12 bases in between. The CDR3 extends over 11 amino acids.

This clone has only one observation. The chain uses TRBV19 and TRBJ2-5; D not certain. The V gene lost 7 bases and the J gene lost 2 bases, with 11 bases spanning the gap. This CDR3 is built from 13 residues. CDR1 and CDR2 from the germline V gene are LNHDA and SQIVND (reference sequence). In DNA form, the CDR3 reads TGTGCCAGTACCCCGGGTACTCAAGAGACCCAGTACTTC. Encoded protein: CASTPGTQETQYF.

The chain combines TRBV6-5 with TRBJ2-5; tentatively, D is TRBD1 (6 bases). Between the trimmed V and J ends, which lost 1 base and 5 bases, there was a span of 11 bases. The CDR3 loop spans 14 amino acids. The germline CDR1 and CDR2 sequences are MNHEY and SVGAGI. CDR3 DNA sequence: TGTGCCAGCAGTTACTTGGGGACATATGAGACCCAGTACTTC. This translates into CASSYLGTYETQYF.

The chain is built from TRBV5-4 and TRBJ1-6; D is unresolved. This CDR3 is 15 amino acids long. Germline V gene sequence: CDR1 SGHNT, CDR2 YYREEE (reference sequence). Trimming stripped 0 bases from V and 6 bases from J, with 10 bases between. Written as DNA, the CDR3 is TGTGCCAGCAGCTTGGCCGGGAGGGTTAATTCACCCCTCCACTTT. Encoded protein: CASSLAGRVNSPLHF.